Below, 18 T cell receptor beta chains from the same sample are listed, as sequenced in a study of T cells after yellow fever vaccination. TCRdb processed the 5' RACE reads anew with MiXCR; each CDR3 protein has one entry. The sample has some 670,000 distinct CDR3 sequences; 9% to 15% are singletons. The specimen was PBMCs, collected on the day of the yellow fever booster vaccination. The source is a man younger than 40 who received the YFV17D yellow fever vaccine.

This rearrangement joins TRBV4-3 to TRBJ2-7; D might be TRBD2 (6 bases). The V and J ends lost 0 bases and 4 bases respectively, with 13 bases between them. Germline V lookup: CDR1 LGHNA, CDR2 YSLEER. This CDR3 is built from 15 residues. Written as DNA, the CDR3 is TGCGCCAGCAGCCAAGAACCGGGACTGCATTACGAGCAGTACTTC. Residues: CASSQEPGLHYEQYF.

The genes are TRBV2 and TRBJ2-7; 8 bases line up with TRBD2. The junction had 6 bases not matched to a gene; V was cut back by 6 bases and J by 8 bases. The CDR3 runs to 12 residues. Germline V lookup: CDR1 SNHLY, CDR2 FYNNEI. In DNA, the CDR3 is TGTGCCAGCAGCCCGGGGGGGGACAAGCAGTACTTC. Amino acid sequence: CASSPGGDKQYF.

This clonotype came up many times. An end of the junction differs from the germline gene, which may be a read error. The chain combines TRBV5-6 with TRBJ2-5; possible D gene TRBD1, 6 bases. This CDR3 contains 14 residues. Germline V gene lookup returns CDR1 SGHDT and CDR2 YYEEEE. CDR3 coding DNA: TGCGCCAGCAGCTTGGGGACATTACAAGAGACCCAGTACTTC. Protein product: CASSLGTLQETQYF.

This clonotype was detected a few times. The chain uses TRBV9 and TRBJ2-1; tentative D call: TRBD2 (5 bases). Germline V lookup: CDR1 SGDLS, CDR2 YYNGEE. This CDR3 contains 15 residues. V shed 4 bases and J shed 8 bases, with 19 bases lying between them. CDR3 loop: CASSFEGGPGDEQFF. The DNA for the CDR3 is TGTGCCAGCAGCTTTGAGGGCGGCCCCGGAGATGAGCAGTTCTTC.

As to this clonotype: A much larger clone lies a single base off, so this may be a read error. J is TRBJ2-7 and V is TRBV10-3, with no clear D. Trimming pared 4 bases from V and 0 bases from J, leaving 1 base between. Germline V CDR1 and CDR2: ENHRY, SYGVKD. The CDR3 is 11 residues long. CDR3 residues: CAISVSYEQYF. The DNA of the CDR3 is TGTGCCATCAGTGTCTCCTACGAGCAGTACTTC.

This rearrangement joins TRBV19 to TRBJ2-1, with D hard to call. This CDR3 region has 12 residues. From germline, CDR1 is LNHDA and CDR2 SQIVND (reference sequence). The V end was cut by 3 bases, the J end by 9 bases, with 9 bases between. CDR3 nucleotides: TGTGCCAGTAGTATTGGGGTGGGTGAGCAGTTCTTC. Translated: CASSIGVGEQFF.

This clonotype was observed at least ten times. The CDR3 loop is CASSFTQGSEQYF. Here the CDR3 DNA reads TGTGCCAGCAGCTTCACACAGGGTTCCGAGCAGTACTTC. The rearrangement links TRBV7-2 to TRBJ2-7; maybe TRBD1 (6 bases). The CDR3 consists of 13 residues. Trimming took 3 bases from V and 6 from J, leaving 12 bases between them. Germline loops: CDR1 SGHTA, CDR2 FQGNSA.

The chain links TRBV5-1 to TRBJ2-1, with 7 bases lining up with TRBD2. V shed 6 bases and J 1 base; nucleotides not matched to a gene: 10. Looked up from germline, CDR1 is SGHRS and CDR2 is YFSETQ. The CDR3 covers 16 residues. The CDR3 nucleotides read TGCGCCAGCACCCCGGGTAGCGGGCATTCCTACAATGAGCAGTTCTTC. Amino acids: CASTPGSGHSYNEQFF.

This clonotype was seen at least ten times. The J gene is TRBJ2-3, the V gene TRBV28; D is possibly TRBD1 (5 bases). V lost 3 bases, J lost 5 bases, and 15 bases lay in between. Per germline, CDR1 MDHEN and CDR2 SYDVKM. CDR3 length: 15 residues. The CDR3 loop is CASSFQGSSGDTQYF. CDR3 in DNA: TGTGCCAGCAGTTTCCAGGGTTCGTCAGGAGATACGCAGTATTTT.

The chain joins TRBV6-1 to TRBJ2-2, with 13 bases matching TRBD2. This CDR3 has 18 residues. Germline CDR1 is MNHNS and CDR2 is SASEGT. V gave up 5 bases and J gave up 0 bases; unmatched junction bases: 6. In DNA, the CDR3 is TGTGCCAGCAGTACCACCGGGACTAGCGGGACGAACACCGGGGAGCTGTTTTTT. Its protein product is CASSTTGTSGTNTGELFF.

This rearrangement joins TRBV9 to TRBJ2-3, with 9 bases identical to TRBD1. The CDR3 consists of 16 residues. CDR1 is SGDLS and CDR2 is YYNGEE in the germline V gene. Trimming cost V 0 bases and J 1 base; bases outside gene matches: 3. The CDR3 loop is CASSVVRTGGTDTQYF. The CDR3 DNA reads as TGTGCCAGCAGCGTAGTCAGGACAGGGGGCACAGATACGCAGTATTTT.

The genes are TRBV5-1 and TRBJ2-7; 10 bases are a match to TRBD1. The germline V gene has CDR1 SGHRS and CDR2 YFSETQ. CDR3 length: 15 amino acids. The junction had 7 bases not matched to a gene; V was cut back by 2 bases and J by 5 bases. This CDR3 is CASSFSGTGADEQYF. CDR3 in DNA: TGCGCCAGCAGCTTCTCTGGGACAGGGGCGGACGAGCAGTACTTC.

This clonotype has only a few counts. The J gene is TRBJ1-6, the V gene TRBV20-1, with a possible D match to TRBD1 (5 bases). Trimming removed 0 bases at V and 7 bases at J, with 7 bases between. CDR3 length: 13 residues. The germline V gene encodes CDR1 DFQATT and CDR2 SNEGSKA (reference sequence). The CDR3 here is CSARDQGNSPLHF. CDR3 bases: TGCAGTGCTAGAGATCAGGGAAATTCACCCCTCCACTTT.

V gene TRBV19 combines with J gene TRBJ2-3; D might be TRBD2 (6 bases). The CDR3 runs 16 residues. V gave up 2 bases and J gave up 4 bases, with 16 bases separating them. CDR1 is LNHDA, CDR2 SQIVND, per germline (reference sequence). DNA for the CDR3: TGTGCCAGTAGTATACGTGGCGGGGCTTTGCCAGATACGCAGTATTTT. This gives the protein CASSIRGGALPDTQYF.

There are a few counts of this clonotype. The chain couples TRBV5-1 to TRBJ1-1; D remains ambiguous. This CDR3 spans 14 amino acids. Trimming pared 0 bases from V and 8 bases from J, leaving 14 bases between. In germline, CDR1 is SGHRS, CDR2 YFSETQ. CDR3 nucleotide sequence: TGCGCCAGCAGCTTGGCCGAGACGGGTATAGAAGCTTTCTTT. Its translation: CASSLAETGIEAFF.

The chain recombines TRBV6-1 with TRBJ2-7, with 10 positions matching TRBD1. The CDR3 contains 15 residues. After removal of 5 bases from V and 2 bases from J, the junction contained 6 bases not matched to a gene. Germline V lookup: CDR1 MNHNS, CDR2 SASEGT. The CDR3 sequence is CASSPSGQGAYEQYF. The CDR3 region has the DNA TGTGCCAGCAGTCCCTCCGGACAGGGGGCCTACGAGCAGTACTTC.

The genes are TRBV5-1 and TRBJ2-7; D unclear. The CDR3 length is 15 residues. Germline V gene lookup returns CDR1 SGHRS and CDR2 YFSETQ. The V end was cut by 2 bases, the J end by 3 bases, with 15 bases between. CDR3 sequence: CASSFGQAPNYEQYF. CDR3 nucleotides: TGCGCCAGCAGCTTCGGCCAGGCCCCAAACTACGAGCAGTACTTC.

Only a few counts were recorded for this clonotype. The rearrangement joins TRBV7-3 to TRBJ2-1; D possibly corresponds to TRBD1 (6 bases). The germline V gene has CDR1 SGHTA and CDR2 FQGTGA. The ends were cut back, 4 bases at V and 0 bases at J, with 25 bases in the middle. This CDR3 is 20 amino acids long. The CDR3 DNA is TGTGCCAGCAGCTCCGCGACAGGAATGGGAAAGCTTGGCTCCTACAATGAGCAGTTCTTC. It encodes CASSSATGMGKLGSYNEQFF.